These 23 T cell receptor beta chains originate from one sample sequenced in a study of blood T cell repertoires in COVID-19. Using immunoSEQ multiplex PCR, the repertoire was profiled, and TCRdb retains in-frame clones only, with some absent. The table shows tens of thousands of clones, with roughly 78% occurring only once. Sequenced material: peripheral blood. These TCRs come from a human donor in a cohort sampled during active COVID-19.

The rearrangement joins TRBV20-1 to TRBJ1-2; D is uncertain. V lost 1 base to trimming and J lost 8 bases, with 8 bases between them. The CDR3 contains 11 residues. Per germline, CDR1 DFQATT and CDR2 SNEGSKA (reference sequence). CDR3 sequence (DNA): TGCAGTGCTAGAGGGGCCCTGGGCTACACCTTC. Amino acid sequence: CSARGALGYTF.

The table lists this clone with a few counts. V gene TRBV4-3 combines with J gene TRBJ2-3; 8 bases align to TRBD2. This CDR3 region has 16 residues. The trim removed 2 bases at V and 3 bases at J, leaving 7 bases unmatched. Germline CDR1 LGHNA, CDR2 YSLEER. The CDR3 reads CASSQLGRGGTDTQYF. CDR3 coding DNA: TGCGCCAGCAGCCAACTGGGACGCGGGGGGACAGATACGCAGTATTTT.

The chain combines TRBV14 with TRBJ2-3; 8 positions agree with TRBD2. The CDR3 loop spans 16 amino acids. Germline loops: CDR1 SGHDN, CDR2 FVKESK. J lost 3 bases, V lost 4 bases, and 9 bases had no gene match. The CDR3 DNA is TGTGCCAGCAGCCCTCCCCCCAGCGGGAGAACAGATACGCAGTATTTT. Translated, it gives CASSPPPSGRTDTQYF.

This clone was detected ten times or more. V and J are TRBV29-1 and TRBJ2-7; 14 bases are shared with TRBD2. After removal of 6 bases from V and 4 bases from J, the junction contained 8 bases not matched to a gene. Germline V gene lookup returns CDR1 SQVTM and CDR2 ANQGSEA. The CDR3 totals 15 residues. CDR3 amino acids: CSVGGTSGSTYEQYF. In DNA, the CDR3 is TGCAGCGTGGGAGGGACTAGCGGGAGTACTTACGAGCAGTACTTC.

The rearrangement uses TRBV13 and TRBJ2-5; 7 nucleotides agree with TRBD1. CDR1 and CDR2 (germline): PRHDT, FYEKMQ (reference sequence). V lost 5 bases and J lost 4; bases outside the gene matches: 4. The length of the CDR3 is 13 residues. The CDR3 DNA reads as TGTGCCAGCAGCGGCGACAGGGTAGAGACCCAGTACTTC. It yields the protein CASSGDRVETQYF.

Concerning this clone itself: Sequence at one end of the junction differs from germline and may be a read error. The V gene is TRBV5-6, the J gene TRBJ2-1; D might be TRBD2 (5 bases). The CDR3 contains 12 residues. The germline CDR1 and CDR2 sequences are SGHDT and YYEEEE. CDR3 nucleotides: TGTGCCAGCAGCTTTGGACCACGGGATTCGATCTTC. Protein: CASSFGPRDSIF. Complete variable domain (other parts from reference TRBV5-6 and TRBJ2-1): DAGVTQSPTHLIKTRGQQVTLRCSPKSGHDTVSWYQQALGQGPQFIFQYYEEEERQRGNFPDRFSGHQFPNYSSELNVNALLLGDSALYLCASSFGPRDSIFGPGTRLTVL.

This clone showed up just a few times. The rearrangement uses TRBV28 and TRBJ2-7; 7 bases are a match to TRBD2. The CDR3 extends over 15 amino acids. Trimming removed 2 bases from V and 0 bases from J; junction bases left unmatched: 4. CDR1 is MDHEN, CDR2 SYDVKM, per germline. The CDR3 is CASSLGGGGSYEQYF. The CDR3 DNA reads TGTGCCAGCAGTTTAGGAGGCGGGGGCTCCTACGAGCAGTACTTC.

The CDR3 loop reads CASSLWTGSNTGELFF. In nucleotides, the CDR3 is TGTGCCAGCAGTTTATGGACAGGTTCCAACACCGGGGAGCTGTTTTTT. V is TRBV28 and J is TRBJ2-2; D might be TRBD1 (6 bases). In germline, CDR1 is MDHEN, CDR2 SYDVKM. The CDR3 extends over 16 amino acids. V gave up 0 bases and J gave up 2 bases, with 10 bases separating them.

This rearrangement joins TRBV7-2 to TRBJ2-4; D is ambiguous. Deletions cut 1 base from V and 4 bases from J, with 17 bases between. The CDR3 has 17 amino acids. Germline V gene data show CDR1 as SGHTA and CDR2 as FQGNSA. The CDR3 nucleotides are TGTGCCAGCAGCTTAGTTCTATTGGAGCGCCGTAAAAACATTCAGTACTTC. Amino acid sequence: CASSLVLLERRKNIQYF.

The chain employs TRBV28 and TRBJ1-4; D gene ambiguous. V lost 10 bases and J 8 bases, leaving 14 bases between the germline ends. Germline V gives CDR1 MDHEN, CDR2 SYDVKM. The CDR3 loop spans 12 amino acids. CDR3 sequence reads: CATNGVGEKLFF. The CDR3 nucleotides are TGTGCCACCAATGGAGTTGGGGAAAAACTGTTTTTT.

The DNA for the CDR3 is TGTGCCAGCAGTCCCCCAAAGGGGAATAATTCACCCCTCCACTTT. Translated, it gives CASSPPKGNNSPLHF. The chain joins TRBV6-6 to TRBJ1-6, with D maybe TRBD1 (5 bases). The CDR3 loop spans 15 amino acids. CDR1 is MNHNY and CDR2 is SVGAGI in the germline V gene (reference sequence). The V gene lost 5 bases and the J gene lost 5 bases, with 13 bases spanning the gap.

This chain joins TRBV7-2 and TRBJ1-1; D ambiguous. The CDR3 is 12 amino acids. CDR1 is SGHTA, CDR2 FQGNSA, per germline. The V gene lost 3 bases and the J gene lost 11 bases, with 13 bases spanning the gap. CDR3 coding DNA: TGTGCCAGCAGCTTGGAGTGGAGTATCGCTTTCTTT. As protein: CASSLEWSIAFF.

The rearrangement links TRBV7-9 to TRBJ2-7; D is unresolved. CDR3 length: 13 residues. The V end was cut by 4 bases, the J end by 7 bases, with 14 bases between. CDR1 is SEHNR and CDR2 is FQNEAQ in the germline V gene (reference sequence). The CDR3 loop is CASSSPPSSEQYF. CDR3 DNA sequence: TGTGCCAGCAGCTCACCCCCCTCGAGTGAGCAGTACTTC.

The chain couples TRBV6-5 to TRBJ2-7; D may be TRBD1 (5 bases). The CDR3 spans 16 residues. The V and J ends lost 0 bases and 3 bases respectively, with 15 bases between them. The germline gives CDR1 MNHEY, CDR2 SVGAGI. CDR3 nucleotides: TGTGCCAGCAGTTACTCTGTTCCAGGGTCCAACTACGAGCAGTACTTC. This sequence encodes CASSYSVPGSNYEQYF.

This sequence joins TRBV5-1 and TRBJ1-5, with D possibly matching TRBD1 (6 bases). Trimming removed 3 bases at V and 0 bases at J, with 19 bases between. The CDR3 loop spans 18 amino acids. Germline assignment: CDR1 SGHRS and CDR2 YFSETQ. The CDR3 region is CASSYYPTQGSSNQPQHF. The CDR3 bases are TGCGCCAGCAGCTACTATCCCACACAGGGATCTAGCAATCAGCCCCAGCATTTT.

This clone was detected once. The rearrangement uses TRBV5-8 and TRBJ2-1; perhaps TRBD1 as D (6 bases). The CDR3 is 15 amino acids. V was trimmed by 2 bases and J by 4 bases, leaving 13 bases between them. Germline CDR1 and CDR2: SGHTS and YDEGEE. CDR3 loop: CASSFGDTAYNEQFF. The CDR3 coding sequence is TGTGCCAGCAGCTTCGGGGACACAGCTTACAATGAGCAGTTCTTC.

A few counts support this clone. V gene TRBV6-5 combines with J gene TRBJ2-1; the match to TRBD2 covers 8 bases. This CDR3 has 13 amino acids. Per the germline V gene, CDR1 is MNHEY and CDR2 is SVGAGI. V gave up 7 bases and J gave up 6 bases; unmatched junction bases: 5. The CDR3 here is CASIGRGPNEQFF. The CDR3 coding sequence is TGTGCCAGCATCGGGAGGGGTCCCAATGAGCAGTTCTTC.

The V gene is TRBV4-2, the J gene TRBJ2-1; the match to TRBD2 covers 16 bases. The CDR3 covers 22 residues. CDR1 and CDR2 (germline): LGHNA, YNFKEQ. After removal of 4 bases from V and 5 bases from J, the junction contained 20 bases not matched to a gene. CDR3 in amino acids: CASSPGQGTSGRAGRKNNEQFF. The CDR3 bases are TGTGCCAGCAGCCCCGGACAGGGGACTAGCGGGAGGGCCGGTCGCAAAAACAATGAGCAGTTCTTC.

The chain joins TRBV6-5 to TRBJ2-7; 13 nucleotides match TRBD2. The CDR3 loop spans 16 amino acids. Losses at the gene ends were 2 bases for V and 2 bases for J; bases not matched to a gene: 3. Looked up from germline, CDR1 is MNHEY and CDR2 is SVGAGI. CDR3 in amino acids: CASSYRGLAGTYEQYF. The DNA for the CDR3 is TGTGCCAGCAGTTACCGGGGACTAGCGGGAACCTACGAGCAGTACTTC.

The V gene is TRBV18, the J gene TRBJ2-7, with D unresolved. This CDR3 comprises 13 residues. Germline V lookup: CDR1 KGHSH, CDR2 LQKENI. Trimming pared 4 bases from V and 3 bases from J, leaving 10 bases between. The CDR3: CASSQERYYEQYF. The CDR3 region has the DNA TGTGCCAGCTCACAAGAGAGATACTACGAGCAGTACTTC. Full variable domain (outside the CDR3, taken from reference TRBV18 and TRBJ2-7): NAGVMQNPRHLVRRRGQEARLRCSPMKGHSHVYWYRQLPEEGLKFMVYLQKENIIDESGMPKERFSAEFPKEGPSILRIQQVVRGDSAAYFCASSQERYYEQYFGPGTRLTVT.

The gene calls are TRBV29-1 and TRBJ1-4, with 7 bases identical to TRBD1. Germline values: CDR1 SQVTM, CDR2 ANQGSEA. The CDR3 consists of 12 residues. V lost 4 bases, J lost 8 bases, and 4 bases stayed unmatched. CDR3 sequence (DNA): TGCAGCGTTGGGGCAGGGGGGGAAAAACTGTTTTTT. Its protein is CSVGAGGEKLFF.

The V gene is TRBV4-1, the J gene TRBJ1-5, with TRBD1 identical over 9 bases. The CDR3 runs to 19 residues. Germline V gene lookup returns CDR1 MGHRA and CDR2 YSYEKL. The J segment lost 5 bases and the V segment lost 0 bases, leaving 14 bases of the junction unmatched. The chain's CDR3 is CASSQEPGQGSWDDQPQHF. The CDR3 DNA reads TGCGCCAGCAGCCAAGAACCGGGACAGGGTTCATGGGACGATCAGCCCCAGCATTTT.

The rearrangement uses TRBV28 and TRBJ1-1, with D tentatively TRBD1 (6 bases). Germline values: CDR1 MDHEN, CDR2 SYDVKM. The CDR3 totals 15 residues. The ends were cut back, 2 bases at V and 1 base at J, with 11 bases in the middle. CDR3 in DNA: TGTGCCAGCAGTTTAGCGGGCAGGGGGAACACTGAAGCTTTCTTT. Protein: CASSLAGRGNTEAFF.